This TCR beta chain was documented in a study of T-cell reconstitution after alpha-beta-depleted transplantation in children. The CDR3 consists of 15 residues. CDR1 is SGHDT, CDR2 YYEEEE, per germline. The V and J ends lost 4 bases and 3 bases, in that order; junction bases with no gene match: 9. The sample holds many counts of this clonotype. Unique molecular identifiers tagged the TCRbeta library. TCRdb reprocessed the PCR reads with MiXCR, giving one entry per CDR3 protein. The repertoire has around 600,000 distinct CDR3 sequences, roughly 17% of them found once; the top ten carry 0.8% to 1.1%. The genes are TRBV5-6 and TRBJ2-7; 8 positions agree with TRBD1. The clonotype comes from a human donor who donated a stem cell graft to a child with acute myeloid leukemia. Material: PBMCs from the stem cell graft donor, obtained from the stem cell graft. In nucleotides, the CDR3 is TGTGCCAGCAGCCCCCCGGGACAGGAAAACTACGAGCAGTACTTC. This gives the protein CASSPPGQENYEQYF.